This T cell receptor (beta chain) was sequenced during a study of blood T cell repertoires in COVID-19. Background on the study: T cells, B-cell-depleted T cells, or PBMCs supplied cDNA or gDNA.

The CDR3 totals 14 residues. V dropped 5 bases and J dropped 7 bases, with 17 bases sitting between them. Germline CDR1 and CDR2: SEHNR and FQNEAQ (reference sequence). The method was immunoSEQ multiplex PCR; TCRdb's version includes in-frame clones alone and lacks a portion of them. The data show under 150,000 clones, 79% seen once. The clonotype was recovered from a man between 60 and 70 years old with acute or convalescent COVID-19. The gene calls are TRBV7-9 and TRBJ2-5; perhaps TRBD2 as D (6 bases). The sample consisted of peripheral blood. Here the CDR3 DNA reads TGTGCCAGCAGCCAGTCGGGGGTCGACGGGACCCAGTACTTC. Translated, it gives CASSQSGVDGTQYF.